The rows below give T cell receptor beta chains drawn from one sample of a study of T cell responses to AZD1222 COVID-19 vaccine. Measured with immunoSEQ multiplex PCR; TCRdb has only the in-frame clones, and not every one. The data hold 95,000 to 150,000 clones, with about nine tenths observed a single time. The sequences come from peripheral blood, collected 28 days after the second AZD1222 dose. The receptor set was obtained from an adult who received the AZD1222 COVID-19 vaccine. Both conserved end residues are part of each CDR3. D genes are given only for firm matches.

d_call j_call v_call cdr3_aa
. TRBJ1-4 TRBV28 CASSFVGSEAEKLFF
TRBD1 TRBJ1-1 TRBV4-1 CASSQDPSSGQRIDAFF
. TRBJ1-1 TRBV7-2 CASSLSPGMNTEAFF
. TRBJ2-6 TRBV18 CASSSSKVSGANVLTF
. TRBJ1-5 TRBV28 CASSTARRTNQPQHF
. TRBJ1-1 TRBV10-3 CAISELQGRSEAFF
. TRBJ2-3 TRBV4-1 CASSARAGTDTQYF
. TRBJ2-3 TRBV4-1 CASSQAERTRTDTQYF
. TRBJ1-4 TRBV3-1/TRBV3-2 CASSQQVMNEKLFF
. TRBJ1-2 TRBV28 CASSHLGEDGYTF
TRBD2 TRBJ2-3 TRBV19 CASSLAGGPDTQYF
TRBD2 TRBJ2-3 TRBV27 CASMISGRADTQYF
. TRBJ1-1 TRBV5-1 CASREITWYDTEAFF
. TRBJ2-2 TRBV11-2 CASSARLASGTGELFF
TRBD2 TRBJ2-7 TRBV28 CASSFMTSGAYEQYF
TRBD2 TRBJ2-5 TRBV18 CASSPLAGDRTQYF
TRBD1 TRBJ1-2 TRBV11-2 CASSPRDRTSKGYTF
. TRBJ1-6 TRBV7-2 CASSLRSTLMSPLHF
. TRBJ2-5 TRBV28 CASSFGETQYF
. TRBJ1-2 TRBV5-8 CASGTAGGFLNYGYTF
. TRBJ2-3 TRBV21-1 CASSKLSKDGGRDTDTQYF
TRBD2 TRBJ2-7 TRBV7-6 CASRSLAGTTYEQYF
. TRBJ2-2 TRBV18 CASSPPGTTGELFF
. TRBJ2-1 TRBV11-3 CASSSLRASDNEQFF
. TRBJ1-5 TRBV10-1 CASSEAGNQPQHF
TRBD1 TRBJ1-2 TRBV2 CASSEEGAYGYTF
. TRBJ2-4 TRBV9 CASSSRDNQPENIQYF
. TRBJ1-3 TRBV28 CASSPSGRFSGNTIYF
. TRBJ1-5 TRBV5-1 CASSLEFGGQPQHF
. TRBJ1-3 TRBV5-5 CASSSGTPLGDTGNTIYF
. TRBJ2-1 TRBV24-1 CATSETGSSYNEQFF
TRBD2 TRBJ2-3 TRBV20-1 CSASTSGRSDTQYF
. TRBJ2-7 TRBV5-8 CASSRTPYEQYF
. TRBJ1-2 TRBV29-1 CSALTGPLYGYTF
TRBD1 TRBJ2-5 TRBV28 CASSLLGRGLTETQYF
TRBD2 TRBJ2-7 TRBV5-4 CASSLGSGGISYEQYF
TRBD1 TRBJ1-6 TRBV7-8 CASSLRDRGPAPLHF
. TRBJ2-7 TRBV12-3/TRBV12-4 CASTPARGYEQYF
. TRBJ1-5 TRBV28 CASSPDRRVNNQPQHF
TRBD2 TRBJ2-1 TRBV5-1 CASSRAGGTNEQFF
TRBD1 TRBJ1-3 TRBV28 CASRTDRVNGNTIYF
TRBD1 TRBJ2-7 TRBV29-1 CSVEGDRGREQYF
TRBD2 TRBJ2-3 TRBV6-1 CASSEEARLAGTDTQYF
. TRBJ2-1 TRBV14 CASSSQGYNEQFF
TRBD1 TRBJ2-2 TRBV28 CASIPTPGSGQDTGELFF
. TRBJ2-5 TRBV20-1 CSARTGETQYF